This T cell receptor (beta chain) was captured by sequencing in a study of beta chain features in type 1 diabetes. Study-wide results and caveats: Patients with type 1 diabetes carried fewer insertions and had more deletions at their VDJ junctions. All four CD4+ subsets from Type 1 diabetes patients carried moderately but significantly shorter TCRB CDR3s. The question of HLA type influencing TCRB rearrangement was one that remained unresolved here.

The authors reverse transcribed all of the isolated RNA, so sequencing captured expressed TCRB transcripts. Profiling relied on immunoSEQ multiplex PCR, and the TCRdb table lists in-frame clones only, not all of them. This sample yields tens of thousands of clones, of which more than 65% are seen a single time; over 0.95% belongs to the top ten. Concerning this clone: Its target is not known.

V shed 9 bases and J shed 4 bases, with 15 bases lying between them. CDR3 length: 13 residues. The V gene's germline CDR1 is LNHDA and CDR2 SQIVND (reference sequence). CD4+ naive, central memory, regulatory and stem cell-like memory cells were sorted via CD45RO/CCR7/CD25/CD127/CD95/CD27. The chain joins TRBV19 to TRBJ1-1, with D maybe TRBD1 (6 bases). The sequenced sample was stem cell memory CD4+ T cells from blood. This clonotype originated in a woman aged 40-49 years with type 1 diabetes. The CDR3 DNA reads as TGTGCCAGCACCGACAGGTCGGGCACTGAAGCTTTCTTT. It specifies CASTDRSGTEAFF. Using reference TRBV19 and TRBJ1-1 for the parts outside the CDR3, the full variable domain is DGGITQSPKYLFRKEGQNVTLSCEQNLNHDAMYWYRQDPGQGLRLIYYSQIVNDFQKGDIAEGYSVSREKKESFPLTVTSAQKNPTAFYLCASTDRSGTEAFFGQGTRLTVV.